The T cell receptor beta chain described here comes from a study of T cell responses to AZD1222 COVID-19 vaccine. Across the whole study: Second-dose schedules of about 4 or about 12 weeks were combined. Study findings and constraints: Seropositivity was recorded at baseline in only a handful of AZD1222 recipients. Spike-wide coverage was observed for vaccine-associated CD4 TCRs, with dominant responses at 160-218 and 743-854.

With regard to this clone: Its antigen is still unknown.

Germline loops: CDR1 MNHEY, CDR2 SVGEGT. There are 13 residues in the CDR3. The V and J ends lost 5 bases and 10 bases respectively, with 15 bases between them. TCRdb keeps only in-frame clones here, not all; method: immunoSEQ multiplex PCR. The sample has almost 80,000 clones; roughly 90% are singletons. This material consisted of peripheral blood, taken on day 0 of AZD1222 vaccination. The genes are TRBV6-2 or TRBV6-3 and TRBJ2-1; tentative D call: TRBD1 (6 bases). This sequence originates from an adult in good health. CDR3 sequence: CASSPRPGTEQFF. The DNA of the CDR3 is TGTGCCAGCAGTCCCCGGCCCGGGACAGAGCAGTTCTTC.